This note documents a single TCR beta chain sequence. Amplification of TCR alpha and beta CDR3 regions from RNA used iRepertoire nested multiplex PCR. TCRdb itself ran the multiplex PCR reads through MiXCR, one entry per CDR3 protein. The sample yields around 190,000 distinct CDR3 sequences, over 30% seen once. CDR3 length: 13 amino acids. Trimming cost V 5 bases and J 10 bases; bases outside gene matches: 7. Germline loops: CDR1 LGHNA, CDR2 YNFKEQ. This entry belongs to a study of glioma-infiltrating T cells. Sequencing used glioma tissue, nonneoplastic brain tissue, or PBMCs (not recorded which). This receptor was obtained from a human donor with low-grade glioma or glioblastoma, undergoing nonglioma brain surgery, or in good health (not recorded which). The J gene is TRBJ2-1, the V gene TRBV4-2; 8 positions agree with TRBD1. The CDR3 DNA follows: TGTGCCAGCAGCACGACAGGGGCCTACGAGCAGTTCTTC. Amino acids: CASSTTGAYEQFF.